This T cell receptor (beta chain) is drawn from a study of blood T cell repertoires in COVID-19. Study-wide context: From the United States, Italy and Spain came samples of acute and convalescent COVID-19.

As processed by the authors: Amplification with reference gene primers provided the estimates of nucleated cell counts. Sequencing used immunoSEQ multiplex PCR; TCRdb keeps in-frame clones, though not all of them. That table supplies the V and J calls and clone size; D and trimming were determined from the DNA. This sample carries some 97,000 clones, roughly 90% of them seen once, and the ten largest clones take around 1%. The V end lost 0 bases, the J end lost 6 bases, and 7 bases lay between the germline ends. The CDR3 has 13 amino acids. Germline CDR1 WNHNN, CDR2 SYGVQD (reference sequence). This clonotype originated in a man in his 60s with acute or convalescent COVID-19. The gene calls are TRBV10-1 and TRBJ2-3; D ambiguous. The source material was peripheral blood. CDR3: CASSESLGDTQYF. DNA for the CDR3: TGCGCCAGCAGTGAGTCCTTGGGCGATACGCAGTATTTT.